This T cell receptor (beta chain) comes out of a study of blood T cell repertoires in COVID-19. With V trimmed by 2 bases and J by 0 bases, 5 bases remained unmatched. CDR1 and CDR2 from the germline V gene are MNHEY and SMNVEV (reference sequence). This CDR3 contains 16 residues. Participant ages covered roughly 18 to 89 years across some 25 US areas. Clinical histories supplied by participants themselves formed the basis of cohort assignment. Sequencing was performed with immunoSEQ multiplex PCR; in TCRdb, only in-frame clones are kept and a portion is missing. The sample consists of 200,000 or so clones, 85% to 90% of them appearing once.

The V and J genes are TRBV27 and TRBJ1-1, with 8 bases identical to TRBD1. The receptor's source is a woman under 30 in a cohort exposed to, infected with or recovered from COVID-19 (not recorded which). The sequenced sample consisted of PBMCs or T cells enriched from blood (not recorded which). This chain's CDR3 is CASSLGTGTMNTEAFF. Written as DNA, the CDR3 is TGTGCCAGCAGTTTAGGGACAGGAACGATGAACACTGAAGCTTTCTTT.